The source of this T cell receptor (beta chain) is a study of graft-versus-host responses after intestinal transplantation. Study-level background: Each transplant was multivisceral, liver-intestinal, or isolated intestinal. Anti-thymocyte globulin induction preceded roughly 3 years of tacrolimus and steroid maintenance in all recipients. General study results and limits: Ileal or blood samples showed some GvH clones first, and such clones were also found in recipient marrow.

V dropped 4 bases and J dropped 8 bases, with 11 bases sitting between them. There are 12 residues in the CDR3. CDR1 and CDR2 from the germline V gene are SNHLY and FYNNEI. Clones were sequenced by immunoSEQ multiplex PCR, and TCRdb holds only the in-frame ones, with some missing. This sample carries 90,000 to 150,000 clones, roughly 91% of them seen once, and the ten largest clones take roughly 0.11%. A remark on this clone: No antigen is known for it.

The rearrangement links TRBV2 to TRBJ1-2; unclear D gene. The TCR originated in a human donor who received an intestinal transplant. Sample: unstimulated CD4+ T cells sorted from spleen or lymph node cells, taken before intestinal transplant. The CDR3 nucleotides are TGTGCCAGCAGTGTGACGGCGGGGGGCTACACCTTC. Translating it yields CASSVTAGGYTF.